The 7 T cell receptor beta chains below all came from one sample that was sequenced in a study of metastatic and nonmetastatic thyroid tumors. Each patient went into thyroid surgery without having received any treatment. TCRdb used MiXCR to call clones anew from the PCR reads. The sample records some 31,000 clones, under 20% being singletons. Sample: blood. The receptors originated from a female donor with papillary thyroid cancer or a benign thyroid nodule (not recorded which). Some clones in this sample may be carry-over from other donors' samples.

This clone was counted ten times or more. The genes are TRBV11-2 and TRBJ2-1; 9 nucleotides agree with TRBD2. The CDR3 has 17 residues. Germline assignment: CDR1 SGHAT and CDR2 FQNNGV. V was clipped by 5 bases and J by 1 base; unmatched bases: 9. The CDR3 nucleotides are TGTGCCAGCAGCCTCGATTCGACTAGCGGTTCCTACAATGAGCAGTTCTTC. Amino acid sequence: CASSLDSTSGSYNEQFF.

This clone was detected many times. The chain carries TRBV28 and TRBJ1-5; TRBD1 might be the D (5 bases). The CDR3 consists of 15 residues. The V end was cut by 7 bases, the J end by 6 bases, with 19 bases between. Germline CDR1 and CDR2: MDHEN and SYDVKM. Here the CDR3 DNA reads TGTGCCAGCACCACGAATTCAGGGAAACGTCAGCCCCAGCATTTT. Its translation is CASTTNSGKRQPQHF.

At least ten counts were recorded for this clone. V is TRBV4-1 and J is TRBJ1-5, with TRBD1 identical over 7 bases. V lost 0 bases, J lost 4 bases, and 9 bases stayed unmatched. The CDR3 consists of 17 residues. Per germline, CDR1 MGHRA and CDR2 YSYEKL. CDR3 protein: CASSQDRNRGLNQPQHF. CDR3 sequence (DNA): TGCGCCAGCAGCCAAGATAGGAACAGGGGACTTAATCAGCCCCAGCATTTT.

In its sample, this clone was seen many times. CDR3 nucleotides: TGTGCCAGCAGTGGTCACGAGGGGACGGGGAGAACTGGAAACACCATATATTTT. The encoded protein is CASSGHEGTGRTGNTIYF. V and J are TRBV2 and TRBJ1-3; a weak D match, TRBD1 (5 bases). The CDR3 consists of 18 residues. V was clipped by 4 bases and J by 2 bases, with 21 bases between them. Looked up from germline, CDR1 is SNHLY and CDR2 is FYNNEI.

The chain's CDR3 is CASSDYGQETQYF. For the CDR3, the DNA is TGCGCCAGCAGTGATTACGGACAAGAGACCCAGTACTTC. The chain combines TRBV10-2 with TRBJ2-5, with D unresolved. V was pared by 3 bases and J by 2 bases, with 7 bases between. CDR1 is WSHSY and CDR2 is SAAADI in the germline V gene. The CDR3 loop spans 13 amino acids.

This clone was observed once. The rearrangement links TRBV11-1 to TRBJ2-1, with 8 positions matching TRBD2. The germline gives CDR1 SGHAT, CDR2 FQDESV (reference sequence). The CDR3 runs 16 residues. V lost 2 bases, J lost 7 bases, and 10 bases stayed unmatched. CDR3 region: CASSLSRGGRRNEQFF. CDR3 coding DNA: TGTGCCAGCAGCTTATCACGGGGCGGGAGGAGGAATGAGCAGTTCTTC. The full variable domain, completed using reference TRBV11-1 and TRBJ2-1, is EAEVAQSPRYKITEKSQAVAFWCDPISGHATLYWYRQILGQGPELLVQFQDESVVDDSQLPKDRFSAERLKGVDSTLKIQPAELGDSAMYLCASSLSRGGRRNEQFFGPGTRLTVL.

Comment on this clone: Being one base from a much bigger clone, this may be a read error. This chain connects TRBV20-1 to TRBJ2-7; D is unresolved. Trimming stripped 3 bases from V and 9 bases from J, with 15 bases between. CDR1 and CDR2 from the germline V gene are DFQATT and SNEGSKA (reference sequence). The CDR3 consists of 12 residues. Written as DNA, the CDR3 is TGCAGTGCTAGTAAAGCGTCTGACGTGCAGTACTTC. Translated: CSASKASDVQYF.